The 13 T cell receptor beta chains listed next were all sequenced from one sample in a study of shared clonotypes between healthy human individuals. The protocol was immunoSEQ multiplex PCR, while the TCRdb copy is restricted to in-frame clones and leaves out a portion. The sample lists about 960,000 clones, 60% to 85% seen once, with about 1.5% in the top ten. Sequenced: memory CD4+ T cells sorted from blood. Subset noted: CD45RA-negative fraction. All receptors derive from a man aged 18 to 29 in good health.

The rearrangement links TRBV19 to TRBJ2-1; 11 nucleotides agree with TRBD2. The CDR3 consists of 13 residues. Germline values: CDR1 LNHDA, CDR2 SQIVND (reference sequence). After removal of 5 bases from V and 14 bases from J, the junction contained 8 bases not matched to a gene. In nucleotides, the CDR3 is TGTGCCAGTAGTCCCTCCTCGACTAGCGGGGAGTTCTTC. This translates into CASSPSSTSGEFF. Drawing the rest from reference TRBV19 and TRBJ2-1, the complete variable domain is DGGITQSPKYLFRKEGQNVTLSCEQNLNHDAMYWYRQDPGQGLRLIYYSQIVNDFQKGDIAEGYSVSREKKESFPLTVTSAQKNPTAFYLCASSPSSTSGEFFGPGTRLTVL.

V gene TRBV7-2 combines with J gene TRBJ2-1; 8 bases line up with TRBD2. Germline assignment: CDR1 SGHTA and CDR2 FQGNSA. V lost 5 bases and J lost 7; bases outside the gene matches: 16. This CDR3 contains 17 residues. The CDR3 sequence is CASSPPGRRGAGNEQFF. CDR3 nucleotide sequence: TGTGCCAGCAGCCCTCCTGGTCGGCGGGGGGCAGGTAATGAGCAGTTCTTC. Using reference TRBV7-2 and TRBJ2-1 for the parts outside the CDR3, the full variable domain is GAGVSQSPSNKVTEKGKDVELRCDPISGHTALYWYRQSLGQGLEFLIYFQGNSAPDKSGLPSDRFSAERTGGSVSTLTIQRTQQEDSAVYLCASSPPGRRGAGNEQFFGPGTRLTVL.

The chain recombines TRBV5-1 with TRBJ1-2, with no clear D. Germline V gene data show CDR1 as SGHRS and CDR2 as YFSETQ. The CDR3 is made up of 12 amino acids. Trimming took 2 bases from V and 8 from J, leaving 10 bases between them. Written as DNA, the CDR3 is TGCGCCAGCAGCTTCGTGGGAGACGGCTACACCTTC. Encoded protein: CASSFVGDGYTF.

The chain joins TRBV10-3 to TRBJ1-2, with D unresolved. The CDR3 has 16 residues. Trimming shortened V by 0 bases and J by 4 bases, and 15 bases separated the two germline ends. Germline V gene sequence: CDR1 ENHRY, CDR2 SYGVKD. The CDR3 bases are TGTGCCATCAGTGAGTCGATTCTAGTTCAGAGCTATGGCTACACCTTC. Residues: CAISESILVQSYGYTF.

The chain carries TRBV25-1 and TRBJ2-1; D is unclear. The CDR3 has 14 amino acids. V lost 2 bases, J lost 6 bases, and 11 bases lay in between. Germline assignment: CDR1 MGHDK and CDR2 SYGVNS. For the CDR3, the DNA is TGTGCCAGCAGTGAACCCAAAGGGATCAATGAGCAGTTCTTC. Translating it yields CASSEPKGINEQFF.

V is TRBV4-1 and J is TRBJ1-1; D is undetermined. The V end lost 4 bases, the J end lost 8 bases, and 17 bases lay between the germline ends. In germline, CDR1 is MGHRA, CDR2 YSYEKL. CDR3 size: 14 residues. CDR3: CASSRDALASEAFF. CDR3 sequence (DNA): TGCGCCAGCAGCCGAGACGCCCTGGCGTCCGAAGCTTTCTTT.

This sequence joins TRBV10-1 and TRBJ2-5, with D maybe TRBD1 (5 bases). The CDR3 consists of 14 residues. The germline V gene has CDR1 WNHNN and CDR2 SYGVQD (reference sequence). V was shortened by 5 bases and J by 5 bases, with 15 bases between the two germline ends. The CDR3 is CASSIGAPGETQYF. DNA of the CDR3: TGCGCCAGCAGTATTGGGGCCCCCGGGGAGACCCAGTACTTC.

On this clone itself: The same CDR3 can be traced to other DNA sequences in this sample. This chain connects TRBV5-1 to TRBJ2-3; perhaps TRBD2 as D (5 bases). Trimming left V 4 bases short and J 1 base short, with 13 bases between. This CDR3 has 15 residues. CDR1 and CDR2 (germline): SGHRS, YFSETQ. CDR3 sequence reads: CASSPGTRGTDTQYF. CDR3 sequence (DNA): TGCGCCAGCAGCCCCGGTACGCGGGGCACAGATACGCAGTATTTT.

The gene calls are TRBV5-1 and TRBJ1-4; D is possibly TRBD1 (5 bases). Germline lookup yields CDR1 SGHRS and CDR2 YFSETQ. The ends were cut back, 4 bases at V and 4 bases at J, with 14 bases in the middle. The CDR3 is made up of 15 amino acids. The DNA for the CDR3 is TGCGCCAGCAGCGCCGGGACCAGCATTAATGAAAAACTGTTTTTT. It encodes CASSAGTSINEKLFF.

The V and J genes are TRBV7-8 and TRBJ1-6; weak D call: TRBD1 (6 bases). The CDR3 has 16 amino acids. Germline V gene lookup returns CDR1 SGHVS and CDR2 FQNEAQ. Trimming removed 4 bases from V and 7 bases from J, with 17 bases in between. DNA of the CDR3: TGTGCCAGCAGCTCCCTCGTGGGGGGCTACAATTCACCCCTCCACTTT. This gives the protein CASSSLVGGYNSPLHF. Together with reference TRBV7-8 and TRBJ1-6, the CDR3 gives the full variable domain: GAGVSQSPRYKVAKRGQDVALRCDPISGHVSLFWYQQALGQGPEFLTYFQNEAQLDKSGLPSDRFFAERPEGSVSTLKIQRTQQEDSAVYLCASSSLVGGYNSPLHFGNGTRLTVT.

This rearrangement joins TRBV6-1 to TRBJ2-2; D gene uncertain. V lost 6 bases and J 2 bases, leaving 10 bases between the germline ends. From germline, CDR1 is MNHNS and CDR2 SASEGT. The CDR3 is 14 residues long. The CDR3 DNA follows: TGTGCCAGCAGAAGATCCTTTAACACCGGGGAGCTGTTTTTT. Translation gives CASRRSFNTGELFF.

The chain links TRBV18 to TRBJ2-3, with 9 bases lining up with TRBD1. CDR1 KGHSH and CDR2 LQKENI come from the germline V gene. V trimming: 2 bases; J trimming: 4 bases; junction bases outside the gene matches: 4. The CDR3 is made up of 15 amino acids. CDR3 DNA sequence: TGTGCCAGCTCACCAAAACAGGGGGCCCCAGATACGCAGTATTTT. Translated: CASSPKQGAPDTQYF.

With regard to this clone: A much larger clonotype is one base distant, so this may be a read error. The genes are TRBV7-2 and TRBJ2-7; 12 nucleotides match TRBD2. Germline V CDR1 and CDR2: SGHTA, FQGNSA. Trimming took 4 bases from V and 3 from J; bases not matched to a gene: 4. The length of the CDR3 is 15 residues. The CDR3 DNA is TGTGCCAGCAGCTCCCGGACTAGCGGGATCTACGAGCAGTACTTC. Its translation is CASSSRTSGIYEQYF.